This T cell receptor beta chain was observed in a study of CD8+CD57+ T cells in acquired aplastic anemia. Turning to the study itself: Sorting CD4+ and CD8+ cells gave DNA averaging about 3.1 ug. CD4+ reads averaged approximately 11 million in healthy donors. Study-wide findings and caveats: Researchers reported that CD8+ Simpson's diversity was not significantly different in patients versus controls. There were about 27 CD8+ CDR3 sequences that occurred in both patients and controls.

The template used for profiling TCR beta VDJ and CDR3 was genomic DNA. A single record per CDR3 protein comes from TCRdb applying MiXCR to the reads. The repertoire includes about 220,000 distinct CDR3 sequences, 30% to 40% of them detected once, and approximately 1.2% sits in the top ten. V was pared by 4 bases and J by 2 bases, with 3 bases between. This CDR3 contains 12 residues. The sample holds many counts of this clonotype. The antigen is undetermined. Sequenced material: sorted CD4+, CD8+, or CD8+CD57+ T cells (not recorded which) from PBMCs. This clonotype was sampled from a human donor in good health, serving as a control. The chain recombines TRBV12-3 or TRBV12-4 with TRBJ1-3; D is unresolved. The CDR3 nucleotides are TGTGCCAGCAGTTATGCTGGAAACACCATATATTTT. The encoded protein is CASSYAGNTIYF.